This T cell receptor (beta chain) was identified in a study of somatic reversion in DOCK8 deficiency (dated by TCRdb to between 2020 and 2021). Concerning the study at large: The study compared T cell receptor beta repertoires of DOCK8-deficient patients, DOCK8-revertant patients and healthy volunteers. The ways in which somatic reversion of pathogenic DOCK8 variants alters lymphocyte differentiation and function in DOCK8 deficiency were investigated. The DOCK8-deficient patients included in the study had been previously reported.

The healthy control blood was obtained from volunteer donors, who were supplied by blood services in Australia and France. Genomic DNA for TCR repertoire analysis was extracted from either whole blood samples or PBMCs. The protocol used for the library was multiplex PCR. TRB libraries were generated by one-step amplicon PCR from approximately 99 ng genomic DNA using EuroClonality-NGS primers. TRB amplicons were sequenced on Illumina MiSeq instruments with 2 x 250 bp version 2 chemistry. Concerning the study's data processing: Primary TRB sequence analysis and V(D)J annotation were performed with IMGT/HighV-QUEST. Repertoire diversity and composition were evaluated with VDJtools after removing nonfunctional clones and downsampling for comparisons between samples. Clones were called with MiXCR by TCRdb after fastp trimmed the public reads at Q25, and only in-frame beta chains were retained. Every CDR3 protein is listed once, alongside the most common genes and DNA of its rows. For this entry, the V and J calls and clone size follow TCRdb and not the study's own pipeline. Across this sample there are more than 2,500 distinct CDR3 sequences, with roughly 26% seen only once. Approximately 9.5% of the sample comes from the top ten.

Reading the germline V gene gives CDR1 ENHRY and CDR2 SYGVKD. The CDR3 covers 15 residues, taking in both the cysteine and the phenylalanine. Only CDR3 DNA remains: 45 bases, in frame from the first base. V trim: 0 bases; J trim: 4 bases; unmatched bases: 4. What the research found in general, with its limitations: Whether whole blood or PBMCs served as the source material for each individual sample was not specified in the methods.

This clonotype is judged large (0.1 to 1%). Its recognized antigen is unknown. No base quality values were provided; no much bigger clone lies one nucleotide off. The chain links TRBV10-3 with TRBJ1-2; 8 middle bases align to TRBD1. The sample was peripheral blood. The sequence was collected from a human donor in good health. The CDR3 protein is CAISESLDRGYGYTF. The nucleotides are TGTGCCATCAGTGAGTCTTTAGACAGGGGCTATGGCTACACCTTC.